The 27 T cell receptor beta chains reported below all come from one sample, sequenced in a study of cytomegalovirus exposure and HLA in healthy donors. Sequencing used immunoSEQ multiplex PCR; TCRdb keeps in-frame clones, though not all of them. This table has approximately 130,000 clones, approximately 90% appearing once. Sequencing used PBMCs. All receptors derive from a woman between 18 and 29 years old in good health and CMV-seronegative.

The CDR3 DNA reads TGTGCCAGCAGCCGCCAGAACGGACCGGGACAGGGAGACAATGAGCAGTTCTTC. This encodes CASSRQNGPGQGDNEQFF. The V and J genes are TRBV28 and TRBJ2-1, with 9 bases lining up with TRBD1. The germline CDR1 and CDR2 sequences are MDHEN and SYDVKM. The V segment lost 6 bases and the J segment 5 bases; nucleotides outside the gene matches: 17. The CDR3 spans 18 residues. Complete variable domain (other parts from reference TRBV28 and TRBJ2-1): DVKVTQSSRYLVKRTGEKVFLECVQDMDHENMFWYRQDPGLGLRLIYFSYDVKMKEKGDIPEGYSVSREKKERFSLILESASTNQTSMYLCASSRQNGPGQGDNEQFFGPGTRLTVL.

The rearrangement links TRBV5-4 to TRBJ1-1; D remains ambiguous. Trimming shortened V by 4 bases and J by 4 bases, and 17 bases separated the two germline ends. The CDR3 runs 15 residues. The germline CDR1 and CDR2 sequences are SGHNT and YYREEE (reference sequence). In nucleotides, the CDR3 is TGTGCCAGCAGCCACGGGCCCATTGAGGGCACTGAAGCTTTCTTT. This gives the protein CASSHGPIEGTEAFF.

The genes are TRBV5-6 and TRBJ1-2, with D perhaps TRBD1 (6 bases). CDR1 and CDR2 (germline): SGHDT, YYEEEE. The CDR3 runs to 14 residues. V dropped 0 bases and J dropped 6 bases, with 12 bases sitting between them. The CDR3 sequence is CASSLGWAGDGYTF. CDR3 nucleotides: TGTGCCAGCAGCTTGGGATGGGCAGGGGATGGCTACACCTTC.

The table lists this clone with many counts. The same CDR3 arises from other DNA sequences in this sample as well. The chain has TRBV2 and TRBJ2-7; weak D call: TRBD1 (6 bases). CDR1 SNHLY and CDR2 FYNNEI come from the germline V gene. V shed 4 bases and J shed 0 bases, with 7 bases lying between them. This CDR3 spans 13 amino acids. In nucleotides, the CDR3 is TGTGCCAGCAGTGCGGACAGCTCCTACGAGCAGTACTTC. Translation gives CASSADSSYEQYF.

The V and J genes are TRBV28 and TRBJ2-1, with 11 nucleotides matching TRBD2. V lost 3 bases to trimming and J lost 5 bases; unmatched junction nucleotides: 9. Germline-derived CDR1 and CDR2 are MDHEN and SYDVKM. CDR3 length: 17 amino acids. The CDR3 protein is CASSFKSSGRLNNEQFF. DNA for the CDR3: TGTGCCAGCAGTTTTAAGTCTAGCGGGAGGTTAAACAATGAGCAGTTCTTC.

The chain links TRBV11-3 to TRBJ2-7; D gene ambiguous. Germline CDR1 reads SGHNT; CDR2 reads YENEEA. The CDR3 runs to 12 residues. With 1 base removed from V and 5 bases from J, the gap between germline ends came to 6 bases. This CDR3 is CASSLVADEQYF. CDR3 DNA: TGTGCCAGCAGCTTAGTGGCAGACGAGCAGTACTTC.

In its sample, this clone was seen a few times. This sequence joins TRBV5-6 and TRBJ1-6; TRBD1 might be the D (6 bases). The CDR3 consists of 15 residues. CDR1 and CDR2 (germline): SGHDT, YYEEEE. V gave up 4 bases and J gave up 10 bases, with 18 bases separating them. CDR3 protein: CASSMHSGGQSPLHF. CDR3 coding DNA: TGTGCCAGCAGCATGCACTCGGGGGGACAATCACCCCTCCACTTT.

The chain joins TRBV6-1 to TRBJ1-3, with TRBD1 matching 7 bases. CDR3 length: 14 residues. The germline gives CDR1 MNHNS, CDR2 SASEGT. J was trimmed by 2 bases and V by 5 bases; bases with no gene match: 3. CDR3 sequence (DNA): TGTGCCAGCAGTCCTGACAGGGCTGGAAACACCATATATTTT. Protein: CASSPDRAGNTIYF.

The V and J genes are TRBV4-3 and TRBJ1-3; D remains unclear. Germline values: CDR1 LGHNA, CDR2 YSLEER. V was trimmed by 0 bases and J by 3 bases, leaving 12 bases between them. There are 16 residues in the CDR3. The CDR3 region is CASSQDFSQFGNTIYF. CDR3 sequence (DNA): TGCGCCAGCAGCCAAGATTTTTCGCAGTTTGGAAACACCATATATTTT.

The chain recombines TRBV30 with TRBJ2-5; tentatively, D is TRBD1 (6 bases). Trimming took off 7 bases at V and 3 bases at J, with 12 bases between the two ends. The CDR3 is 12 amino acids. Germline assignment: CDR1 GTSNPN and CDR2 SVGIG (reference sequence). CDR3 DNA sequence: TGTGCCTCGAACAGGGCTAAAGAGACCCAGTACTTC. This encodes CASNRAKETQYF.

This clone was counted between two and nine times. This sequence joins TRBV30 and TRBJ1-3, with 8 bases aligning to TRBD1. The trim removed 5 bases at V and 1 base at J, leaving 7 bases unmatched. Germline CDR1 GTSNPN, CDR2 SVGIG (reference sequence). This CDR3 contains 15 residues. CDR3 protein: CAWGGTGWSGNTIYF. The CDR3 region has the DNA TGTGCCTGGGGCGGGACAGGTTGGTCTGGAAACACCATATATTTT.

The chain carries TRBV6-5 and TRBJ2-5, with 8 bases that match TRBD2. The CDR3 totals 16 residues. Germline trimming cut 4 bases from V and 5 bases from J; bases unmatched to any gene: 12. CDR1 and CDR2 from the germline V gene are MNHEY and SVGAGI. CDR3 nucleotides: TGTGCCAGCAGTTCCAGTGGGCGGGGGGCCGTGGAGACCCAGTACTTC. Protein product: CASSSSGRGAVETQYF.

This sequence joins TRBV10-3 and TRBJ2-7, with TRBD1 matching 10 bases. The V gene end was trimmed by 4 bases and the J gene end by 2 bases; junction bases not matched to a gene: 2. This CDR3 comprises 14 residues. Germline CDR1 and CDR2: ENHRY and SYGVKD. The CDR3 reads CAISGDRGTYEQYF. As DNA, the CDR3 is TGTGCCATCAGTGGGGACAGGGGAACCTACGAGCAGTACTTC.

CDR3 bases: TGTGCCAGCAGTTCCTCGGGACAGGGGGATCAAGAGACCCAGTACTTC. Amino acids: CASSSSGQGDQETQYF. This chain links TRBV28 with TRBJ2-5, with 11 bases matching TRBD1. The V gene end was trimmed by 4 bases and the J gene end by 2 bases; junction bases not matched to a gene: 6. There are 16 residues in the CDR3. Germline values: CDR1 MDHEN, CDR2 SYDVKM.

V and J are TRBV4-2 and TRBJ2-5; perhaps TRBD2 as D (6 bases). The CDR3 is 15 amino acids. Germline V gives CDR1 LGHNA, CDR2 YNFKEQ. The V end was cut by 6 bases, the J end by 4 bases, with 18 bases between. CDR3 coding DNA: TGTGCCAGCAGAATCGATAGCGGTAAAATAGAGACCCAGTACTTC. It is translated as CASRIDSGKIETQYF.

The V and J genes are TRBV28 and TRBJ2-1, with 9 bases identical to TRBD1. V shed 5 bases and J 4 bases; nucleotides not matched to a gene: 6. The CDR3 is made up of 15 amino acids. Germline V gene lookup returns CDR1 MDHEN and CDR2 SYDVKM. The CDR3 DNA sequence: TGTGCCAGCAGTCTGCGACAGGGGGGATACAATGAGCAGTTCTTC. This codes for CASSLRQGGYNEQFF.

The rearrangement links TRBV18 to TRBJ2-2, with 8 positions matching TRBD2. This CDR3 has 14 amino acids. Unmatched junction bases numbered 6, after V lost 5 bases and J lost 7 bases. Germline V gene data show CDR1 as KGHSH and CDR2 as LQKENI. In DNA, the CDR3 is TGTGCCAGCTCAACCTTAGCGGGAAACGGGGAGCTGTTTTTT. Encoded protein: CASSTLAGNGELFF.

V and J are TRBV5-4 and TRBJ2-7; TRBD2 matches at 13 bases. V lost 4 bases to trimming and J lost 0 bases; unmatched junction nucleotides: 4. The CDR3 spans 16 residues. The germline V gene has CDR1 SGHNT and CDR2 YYREEE (reference sequence). CDR3 in amino acids: CASSPRLAGGSYEQYF. As DNA, the CDR3 is TGTGCCAGCAGCCCTAGACTAGCGGGGGGCTCCTACGAGCAGTACTTC. Based on the CDR3 plus reference TRBV5-4 and TRBJ2-7, the full variable domain is ETGVTQSPTHLIKTRGQQVTLRCSSQSGHNTVSWYQQALGQGPQFIFQYYREEENGRGNFPPRFSGLQFPNYSSELNVNALELDDSALYLCASSPRLAGGSYEQYFGPGTRLTVT.

V is TRBV7-8 and J is TRBJ2-2, with D perhaps TRBD1 (5 bases). Trimming left V 1 base short and J 2 bases short, with 8 bases between. Germline V gene data show CDR1 as SGHVS and CDR2 as FQNEAQ. This CDR3 comprises 15 residues. The CDR3 region has the DNA TGTGCCAGCAGCTTAGGCAGGGTTAACACCGGGGAGCTGTTTTTT. Translation gives CASSLGRVNTGELFF.

The sample holds a few counts of this clone. The J gene is TRBJ2-1, the V gene TRBV5-1; 10 positions agree with TRBD2. After removal of 0 bases from V and 9 bases from J, the junction contained 9 bases not matched to a gene. Germline loops: CDR1 SGHRS, CDR2 YFSETQ. The CDR3 has 16 amino acids. The CDR3: CASSLVQSSGRLEQFF. The CDR3 region has the DNA TGCGCCAGCAGCTTGGTTCAGTCTAGCGGGAGACTTGAGCAGTTCTTC.

The chain uses TRBV9 and TRBJ1-1, with 7 bases fitting TRBD1. Germline trimming cut 2 bases from V and 2 bases from J; bases unmatched to any gene: 9. Per the germline V gene, CDR1 is SGDLS and CDR2 is YYNGEE. The CDR3 contains 16 residues. CDR3 loop: CASSVDPTGPNTEAFF. CDR3 in DNA: TGTGCCAGCAGCGTCGATCCGACAGGGCCCAACACTGAAGCTTTCTTT.

This clone was observed a few times. This chain connects TRBV27 to TRBJ1-2, with 7 nucleotides matching TRBD1. The CDR3 spans 15 residues. Trimming removed 5 bases from V and 4 bases from J; junction bases left unmatched: 10. In germline, CDR1 is MNHEY, CDR2 SMNVEV (reference sequence). CDR3 in DNA: TGTGCCAGCAGTACGACAGGGCCTCAGGGCTATGGCTACACCTTC. It is translated as CASSTTGPQGYGYTF.

The genes are TRBV30 and TRBJ1-5; D unclear. CDR1 and CDR2 from the germline V gene are GTSNPN and SVGIG (reference sequence). The CDR3 spans 14 residues. V gave up 0 bases and J gave up 1 base, with 7 bases separating them. CDR3 residues: CAWSVLQSNQPQHF. The CDR3 DNA reads as TGTGCCTGGAGTGTCTTACAGAGCAATCAGCCCCAGCATTTT.

This chain uses TRBV2 with TRBJ1-5; D remains unclear. The CDR3 sequence is 15 residues long. Trimming removed 5 bases from V and 3 bases from J, with 14 bases in between. Germline loops: CDR1 SNHLY, CDR2 FYNNEI. The CDR3 loop reads CASSYEPGYNQPQHF. The CDR3 nucleotides are TGTGCCAGCAGTTACGAACCGGGATACAATCAGCCCCAGCATTTT. Together with reference TRBV2 and TRBJ1-5, the CDR3 gives the full variable domain: EPEVTQTPSHQVTQMGQEVILRCVPISNHLYFYWYRQILGQKVEFLVSFYNNEISEKSEIFDDQFSVERPDGSNFTLKIRSTKLEDSAMYFCASSYEPGYNQPQHFGDGTRLSIL.

V is TRBV6-6 and J is TRBJ2-5; the D is unclear. CDR3 size: 13 residues. Germline V CDR1 and CDR2: MNHNY, SVGAGI (reference sequence). Trimming removed 5 bases at V and 4 bases at J, with 11 bases between. The CDR3 nucleotides read TGTGCCAGCAGTCAGAACCCGGGAGAGACCCAGTACTTC. Protein sequence: CASSQNPGETQYF.

The chain combines TRBV7-2 with TRBJ2-7; no definite D call. Between the trimmed V and J ends, which lost 2 bases and 0 bases, there was a span of 11 bases. The CDR3 totals 15 residues. Germline V CDR1 and CDR2: SGHTA, FQGNSA. The CDR3 is CASSLSAANSYEQYF. CDR3 DNA sequence: TGTGCCAGCAGCTTATCTGCAGCGAACTCCTACGAGCAGTACTTC.

The genes are TRBV5-6 and TRBJ1-2; D gene ambiguous. The V gene's germline CDR1 is SGHDT and CDR2 YYEEEE. There are 14 residues in the CDR3. Deletions cut 4 bases from V and 4 bases from J, with 14 bases between. CDR3 sequence (DNA): TGTGCCAGCAGCGGTGGGCCCCTCGGCTATGGCTACACCTTC. Translation gives CASSGGPLGYGYTF.